This T cell receptor (beta chain) emerged from a study of molecular identifiers for immune sequencing clone quantification. TCRdb itself ran the PCR reads through MiXCR, one entry per CDR3 protein. The sample includes about 510,000 distinct CDR3 sequences, around a fifth seen only once; the top ten take approximately 0.84%. On this clonotype itself: The target antigen is unknown.

Study results and caveats: Among 800,000 to 1,000,000 naive cells, as was reported, spiked Jurkat TCR RNA from one cell was detectable. Under 1% of molecules in naive cells, but over 98% of effector molecules, belonged to clones above 20 RNA copies.

The CDR3 extends over 14 amino acids. Germline V gene lookup returns CDR1 LNHDA and CDR2 SQIVND (reference sequence). Trimming shortened V by 5 bases and J by 9 bases, and 17 bases separated the two germline ends. The sequenced sample consisted of naive CD8+ T cells from blood, with Jurkat cell RNA spiked in. Subset of the sample: FACS-sorted CD8+CD4-CCR7+CD45RA+ naive T cells. This TCR was recovered from a human donor in good health. Some libraries in this study had Jurkat cell RNA spiked in. The rearrangement joins TRBV19 to TRBJ1-5; D unclear. The CDR3: CASSQRTGLWPQHF. CDR3 nucleotide sequence: TGTGCCAGTAGTCAGAGGACGGGTCTGTGGCCCCAGCATTTT. Based on the CDR3 plus reference TRBV19 and TRBJ1-5, the full variable domain is DGGITQSPKYLFRKEGQNVTLSCEQNLNHDAMYWYRQDPGQGLRLIYYSQIVNDFQKGDIAEGYSVSREKKESFPLTVTSAQKNPTAFYLCASSQRTGLWPQHFGDGTRLSIL.